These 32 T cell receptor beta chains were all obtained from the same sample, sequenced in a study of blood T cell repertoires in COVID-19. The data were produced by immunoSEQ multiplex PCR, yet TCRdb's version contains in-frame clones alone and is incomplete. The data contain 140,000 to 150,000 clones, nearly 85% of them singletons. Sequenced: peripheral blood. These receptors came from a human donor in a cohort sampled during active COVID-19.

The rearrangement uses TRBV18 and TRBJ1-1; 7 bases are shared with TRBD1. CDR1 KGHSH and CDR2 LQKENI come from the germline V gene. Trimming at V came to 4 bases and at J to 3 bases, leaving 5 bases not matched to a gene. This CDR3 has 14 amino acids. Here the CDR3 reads CASSLETGYTEAFF. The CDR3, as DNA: TGTGCCAGCTCACTGGAGACAGGGTACACTGAAGCTTTCTTT.

CDR3 amino acids: CASSLGGARNEQFF. In nucleotides, the CDR3 is TGTGCCAGCAGCCTCGGGGGGGCCAGGAATGAGCAGTTCTTC. The V and J genes are TRBV6-5 and TRBJ2-1, with 8 bases lining up with TRBD2. The CDR3 runs to 14 residues. Germline V gives CDR1 MNHEY, CDR2 SVGAGI. The J segment lost 7 bases and the V segment lost 6 bases, leaving 8 bases of the junction unmatched.

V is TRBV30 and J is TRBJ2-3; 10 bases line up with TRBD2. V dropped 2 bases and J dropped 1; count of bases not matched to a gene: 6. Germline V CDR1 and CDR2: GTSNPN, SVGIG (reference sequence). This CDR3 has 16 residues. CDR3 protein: CAWSTAGGQGTDTQYF. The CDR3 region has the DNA TGTGCCTGGAGTACAGCGGGAGGGCAGGGCACAGATACGCAGTATTTT.

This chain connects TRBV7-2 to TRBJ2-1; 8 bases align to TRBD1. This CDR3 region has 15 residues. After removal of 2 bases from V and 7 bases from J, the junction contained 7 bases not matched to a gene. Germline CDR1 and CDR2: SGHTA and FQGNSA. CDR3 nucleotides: TGTGCCAGCAGCTTAAGGCGGACAGGGAGTAATGAGCAGTTCTTC. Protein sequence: CASSLRRTGSNEQFF.

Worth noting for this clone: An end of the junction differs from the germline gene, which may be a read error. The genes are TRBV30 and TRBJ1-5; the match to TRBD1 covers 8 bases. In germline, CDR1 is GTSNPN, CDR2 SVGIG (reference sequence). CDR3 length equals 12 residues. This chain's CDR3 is CASNYAGTGLSF. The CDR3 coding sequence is TGTGCCTCTAATTACGCCGGGACAGGACTTTCTTTT. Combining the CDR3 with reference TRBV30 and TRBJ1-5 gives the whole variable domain SQTIHQWPATLVQPVGSPLSLECTVEGTSNPNLYWYRQAAGRGLQLLFYSVGIGQISSEVPQNLSASRPQDRQFILSSKKLLLSDSGFYLCASNYAGTGLSFGDGTRLSIL.

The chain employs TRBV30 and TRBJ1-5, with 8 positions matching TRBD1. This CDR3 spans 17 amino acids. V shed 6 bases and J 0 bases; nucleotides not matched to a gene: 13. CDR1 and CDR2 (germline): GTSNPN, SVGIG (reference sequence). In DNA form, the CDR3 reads TGTGCCTGTGAGGGGAGACAGGGGAGAGGTAGCAATCAGCCCCAGCATTTT. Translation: CACEGRQGRGSNQPQHF.

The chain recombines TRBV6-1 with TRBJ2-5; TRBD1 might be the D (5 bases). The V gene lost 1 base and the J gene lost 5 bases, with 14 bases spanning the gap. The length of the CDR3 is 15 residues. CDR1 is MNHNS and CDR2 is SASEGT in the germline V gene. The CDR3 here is CASSEVRSGMETQYF. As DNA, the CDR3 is TGTGCCAGCAGTGAAGTCCGCTCAGGGATGGAGACCCAGTACTTC.

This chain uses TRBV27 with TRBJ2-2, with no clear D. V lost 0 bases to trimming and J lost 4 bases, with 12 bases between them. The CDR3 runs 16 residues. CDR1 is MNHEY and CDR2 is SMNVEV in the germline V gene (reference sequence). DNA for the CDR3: TGTGCCAGCAGTTTATCCACAGAGCACGCCACCGGGGAGCTGTTTTTT. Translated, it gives CASSLSTEHATGELFF.

The CDR3, as DNA: TGTGCCAGCAGCTCTACCGGGACAAAGAGTGAGACCCAGTACTTC. It specifies CASSSTGTKSETQYF. The chain joins TRBV14 to TRBJ2-5; TRBD1 is a possible D gene (6 bases). The V end was cut by 5 bases, the J end by 5 bases, with 18 bases between. CDR1 and CDR2 (germline): SGHDN, FVKESK. The CDR3 consists of 15 residues.

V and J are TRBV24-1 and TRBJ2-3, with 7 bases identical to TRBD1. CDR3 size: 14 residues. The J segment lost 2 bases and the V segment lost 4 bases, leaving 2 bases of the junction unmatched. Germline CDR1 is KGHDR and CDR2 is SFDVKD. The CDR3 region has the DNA TGTGCCACCAGTGAGGGGACAGTCACAGATACGCAGTATTTT. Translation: CATSEGTVTDTQYF.

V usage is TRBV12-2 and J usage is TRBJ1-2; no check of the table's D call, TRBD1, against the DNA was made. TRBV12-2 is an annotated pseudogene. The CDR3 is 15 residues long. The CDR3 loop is CASRRRGPTNYGYTF. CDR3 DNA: TGTGCAAGTCGCCGCAGGGGGCCTACAAATTATGGCTACACCTTC.

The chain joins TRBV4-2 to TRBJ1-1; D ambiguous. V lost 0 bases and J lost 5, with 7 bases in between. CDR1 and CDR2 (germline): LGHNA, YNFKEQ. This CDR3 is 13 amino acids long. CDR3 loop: CASSQDRGTEAFF. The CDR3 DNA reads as TGTGCCAGCAGCCAAGATCGGGGAACTGAAGCTTTCTTT.

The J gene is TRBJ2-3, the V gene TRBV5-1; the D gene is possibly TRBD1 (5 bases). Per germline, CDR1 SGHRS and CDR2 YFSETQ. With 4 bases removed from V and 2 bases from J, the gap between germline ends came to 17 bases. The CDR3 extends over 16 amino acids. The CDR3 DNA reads TGCGCCAGCAGCCGTCTTGGAGAACAGGTCACAGATACGCAGTATTTT. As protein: CASSRLGEQVTDTQYF.

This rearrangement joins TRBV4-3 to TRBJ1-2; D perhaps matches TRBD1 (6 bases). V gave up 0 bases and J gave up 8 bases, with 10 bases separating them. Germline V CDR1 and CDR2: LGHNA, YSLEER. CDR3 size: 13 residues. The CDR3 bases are TGCGCCAGCAGCCAAGAAACAGGGATGGGCTACACCTTC. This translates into CASSQETGMGYTF.

CDR3 DNA sequence: TGTGCCAGCAGCCTTTCCGGGTACGAGCAGTACTTC. Translation: CASSLSGYEQYF. The chain carries TRBV3-1 (or the pseudogene TRBV3-2) and TRBJ2-7; D is unclear. Germline CDR1 is LGHDT and CDR2 is YNNKEL (reference sequence). This CDR3 comprises 12 residues. V lost 4 bases and J lost 4, with 8 bases in between.

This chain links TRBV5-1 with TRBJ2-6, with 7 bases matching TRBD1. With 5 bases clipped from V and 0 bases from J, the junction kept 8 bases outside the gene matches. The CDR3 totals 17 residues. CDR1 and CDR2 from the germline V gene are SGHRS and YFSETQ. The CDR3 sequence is CASSSSGQFSGANVLTF. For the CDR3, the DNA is TGCGCCAGCAGTTCCTCGGGACAGTTCTCTGGGGCCAACGTCCTGACTTTC.

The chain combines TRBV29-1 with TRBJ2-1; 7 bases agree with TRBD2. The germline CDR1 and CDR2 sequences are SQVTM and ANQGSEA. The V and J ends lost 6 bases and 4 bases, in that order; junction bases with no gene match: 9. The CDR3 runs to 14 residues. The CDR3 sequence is CSVWGGGIYNEQFF. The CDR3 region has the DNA TGCAGCGTGTGGGGGGGAGGGATATACAATGAGCAGTTCTTC.

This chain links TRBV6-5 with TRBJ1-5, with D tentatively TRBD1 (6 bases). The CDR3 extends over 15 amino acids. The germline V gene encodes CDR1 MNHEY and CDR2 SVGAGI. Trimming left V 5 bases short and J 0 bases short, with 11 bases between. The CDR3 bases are TGTGCCAGCAGTCTAGGGGGTTATAGCAATCAGCCCCAGCATTTT. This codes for CASSLGGYSNQPQHF.

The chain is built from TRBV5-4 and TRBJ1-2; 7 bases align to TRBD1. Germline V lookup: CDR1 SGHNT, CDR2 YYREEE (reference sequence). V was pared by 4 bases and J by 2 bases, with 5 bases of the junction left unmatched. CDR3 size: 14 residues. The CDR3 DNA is TGTGCCAGCAGCGTCCGGACAGGAAACTATGGCTACACCTTC. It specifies CASSVRTGNYGYTF.

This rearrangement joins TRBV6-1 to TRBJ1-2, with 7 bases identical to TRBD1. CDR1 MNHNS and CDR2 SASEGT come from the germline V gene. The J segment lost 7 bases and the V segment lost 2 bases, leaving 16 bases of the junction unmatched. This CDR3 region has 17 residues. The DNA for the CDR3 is TGTGCCAGCAGTGAACCGACAGGGAAGGGGGTCTTGGGTGGCTACACCTTC. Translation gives CASSEPTGKGVLGGYTF.

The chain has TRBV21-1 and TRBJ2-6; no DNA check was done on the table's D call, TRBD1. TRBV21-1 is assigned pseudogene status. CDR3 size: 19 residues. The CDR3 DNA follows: TGTGCCAGCAGCAAAGAGGACGGCAGGGAAAACTCTGGGGCCAACGTCCTGACTTTC. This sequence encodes CASSKEDGRENSGANVLTF.

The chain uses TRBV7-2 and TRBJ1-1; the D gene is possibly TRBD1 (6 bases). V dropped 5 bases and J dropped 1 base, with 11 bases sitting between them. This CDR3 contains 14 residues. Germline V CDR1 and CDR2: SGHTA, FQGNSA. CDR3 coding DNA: TGTGCCAGCAGCCCGGGACACTCGAACACTGAAGCTTTCTTT. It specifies CASSPGHSNTEAFF.

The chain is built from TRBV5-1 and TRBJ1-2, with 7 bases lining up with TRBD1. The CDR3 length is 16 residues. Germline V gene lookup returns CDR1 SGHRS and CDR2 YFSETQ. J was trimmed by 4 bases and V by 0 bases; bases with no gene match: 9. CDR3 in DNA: TGCGCCAGCAGCTTGGATCCAGGGGGGAATACCTATGGCTACACCTTC. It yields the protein CASSLDPGGNTYGYTF.

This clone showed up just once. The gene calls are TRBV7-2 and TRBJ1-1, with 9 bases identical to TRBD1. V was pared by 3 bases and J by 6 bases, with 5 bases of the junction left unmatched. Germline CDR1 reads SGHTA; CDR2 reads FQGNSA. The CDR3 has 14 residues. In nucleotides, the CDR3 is TGTGCCAGCAGCTTTCAGACAGGGGGATCTGAAGCTTTCTTT. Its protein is CASSFQTGGSEAFF.

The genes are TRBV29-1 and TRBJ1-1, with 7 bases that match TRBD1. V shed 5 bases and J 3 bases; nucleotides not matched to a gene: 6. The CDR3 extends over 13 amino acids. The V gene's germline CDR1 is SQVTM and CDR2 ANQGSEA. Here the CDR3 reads CSVFPGQDTEAFF. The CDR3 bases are TGCAGCGTTTTTCCCGGACAGGACACTGAAGCTTTCTTT.

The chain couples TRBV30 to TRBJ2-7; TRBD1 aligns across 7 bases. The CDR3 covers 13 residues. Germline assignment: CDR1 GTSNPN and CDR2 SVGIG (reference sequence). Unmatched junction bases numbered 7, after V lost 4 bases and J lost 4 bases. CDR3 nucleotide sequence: TGTGCCTGGAAGGGGGCAGGCTTATACGAGCAGTACGTC. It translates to CAWKGAGLYEQYV.

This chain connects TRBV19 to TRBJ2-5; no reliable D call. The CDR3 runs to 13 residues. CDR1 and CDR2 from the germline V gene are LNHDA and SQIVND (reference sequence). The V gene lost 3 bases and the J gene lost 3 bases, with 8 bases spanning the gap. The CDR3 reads CASSIGNEETQYF. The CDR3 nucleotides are TGTGCCAGTAGTATTGGCAATGAAGAGACCCAGTACTTC.

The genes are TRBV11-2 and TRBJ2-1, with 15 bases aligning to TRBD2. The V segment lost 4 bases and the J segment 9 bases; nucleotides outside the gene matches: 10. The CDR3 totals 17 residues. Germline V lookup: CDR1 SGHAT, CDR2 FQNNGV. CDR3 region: CASSYISGLAGGGEQFF. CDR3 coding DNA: TGTGCCAGCAGCTACATATCAGGACTAGCGGGAGGGGGTGAGCAGTTCTTC.

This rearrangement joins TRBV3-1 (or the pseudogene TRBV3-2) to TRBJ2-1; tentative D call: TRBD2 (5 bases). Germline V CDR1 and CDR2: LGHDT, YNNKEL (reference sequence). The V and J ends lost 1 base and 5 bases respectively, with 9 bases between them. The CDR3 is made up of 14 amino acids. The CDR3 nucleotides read TGTGCCAGCAGCCAAGTTTCAGCGGACAATGAGCAGTTCTTC. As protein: CASSQVSADNEQFF.

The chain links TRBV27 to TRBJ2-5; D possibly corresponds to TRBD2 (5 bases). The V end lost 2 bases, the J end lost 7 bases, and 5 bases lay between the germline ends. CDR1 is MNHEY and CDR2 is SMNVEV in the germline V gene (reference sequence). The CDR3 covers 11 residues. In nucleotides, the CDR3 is TGTGCCAGCAGTTTAGGAGGGACCCAGTACTTC. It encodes CASSLGGTQYF.

CDR3 amino acids: CATSGRTGGGYTF. DNA of the CDR3: TGTGCCACCAGTGGACGAACAGGGGGCGGCTACACCTTC. This chain uses TRBV24-1 with TRBJ1-2; 9 bases align to TRBD1. Germline CDR1 KGHDR, CDR2 SFDVKD. V trimming: 5 bases; J trimming: 8 bases; junction bases outside the gene matches: 5. CDR3 size: 13 residues.

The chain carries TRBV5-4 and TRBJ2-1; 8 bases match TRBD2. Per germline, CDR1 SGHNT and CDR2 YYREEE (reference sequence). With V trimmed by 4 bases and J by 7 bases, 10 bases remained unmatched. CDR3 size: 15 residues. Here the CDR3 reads CASSPGGAYGNEQFF. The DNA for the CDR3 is TGTGCCAGCAGCCCCGGGGGGGCGTATGGGAATGAGCAGTTCTTC.